This T cell receptor (beta chain) was found in a study of T cell responses to AZD1222 COVID-19 vaccine. With respect to this clone: The antigen is not known.

Here immunoSEQ multiplex PCR was the method, and the copy in TCRdb shows in-frame clones only, minus some. Of tens of thousands of clones in the sample, approximately 90% were seen once. The CDR3 runs 13 residues. Germline-derived CDR1 and CDR2 are LNHDA and SQIVND (reference sequence). V was shortened by 1 base and J by 4 bases, with 6 bases between the two germline ends. Overall study results and limits: No day 14 peak samples; only post-peak repertoires were characterized.

The TCR sequence derives from an adult in good health. The V call is TRBV19, the J call TRBJ2-3; no firm D call. The sequenced sample was peripheral blood, obtained on day 0 of MenACWY control vaccination. The CDR3 nucleotides are TGTGCCAGTAGTATAGTTGGGGCAGATACGCAGTATTTT. Amino acids: CASSIVGADTQYF.